This record looks at one T cell receptor beta chain sequence and its context. What it recognizes is unknown. CD4+ cells yielded CD45RA+ naive and CD45RA-negative memory subsets. The data derive from a study of shared clonotypes between healthy human individuals. Study-wide background: The donor pool was made up of a couple of women and three men aged 18 to 49.

Regarding the study as a whole: Even with large depth, rarefaction showed that sorted-subset sequencing was incomplete. Shared clonotypes across all four donors exceeded non-shared ones in generation probability.

Repertoires were generated with immunoSEQ multiplex PCR, while TCRdb's copy carries only in-frame clones and drops some. The data hold 1.4 million or so clones, with about 98.5% observed a single time. Trimming cost V 5 bases and J 7 bases; bases outside gene matches: 6. This CDR3 is built from 14 residues. The germline V gene encodes CDR1 MDHEN and CDR2 SYDVKM. The sequenced sample consisted of naive CD4+ T cells sorted from blood. Described subset: CD45RA+ positively selected. The source of this sequence is a man aged 25 to 40 in good health. J is TRBJ2-1 and V is TRBV28, with 9 nucleotides matching TRBD2. The CDR3, as DNA: TGTGCCAGCAGTCACTTTAGCGGGGGTAATGAGCAGTTCTTC. It encodes CASSHFSGGNEQFF.